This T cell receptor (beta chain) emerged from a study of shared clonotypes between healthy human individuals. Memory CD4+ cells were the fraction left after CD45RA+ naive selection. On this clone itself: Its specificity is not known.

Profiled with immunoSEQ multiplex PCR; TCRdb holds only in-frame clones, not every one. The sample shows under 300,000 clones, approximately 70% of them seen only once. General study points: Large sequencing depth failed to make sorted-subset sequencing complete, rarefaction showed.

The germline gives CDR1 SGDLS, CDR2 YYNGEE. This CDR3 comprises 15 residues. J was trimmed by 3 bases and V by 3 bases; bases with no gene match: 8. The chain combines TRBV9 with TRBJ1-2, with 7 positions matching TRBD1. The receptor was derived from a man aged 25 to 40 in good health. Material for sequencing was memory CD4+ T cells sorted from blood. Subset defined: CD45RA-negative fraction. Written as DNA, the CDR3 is TGTGCCAGCAGCGAGGGGAGCACAGGGGACTATGGCTACACCTTC. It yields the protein CASSEGSTGDYGYTF.